This TCR beta chain is from a study of beta chain features in type 1 diabetes. Study-wide results and limits: For Type 1 diabetes patients, all four CD4+ subsets carried TCRB CDR3s that were moderately but significantly shorter. Cells with high TCR expression could be over-represented by cDNA sequencing.

All of the isolated RNA was reverse transcribed, so expressed TCRB transcripts were sequenced. Clones were read by immunoSEQ multiplex PCR, and TCRdb kept only the in-frame ones, dropping some. The sample lists under 950,000 clones; roughly 15% were seen once. About this clone itself: The antigen is unknown.

CDR3 length: 14 residues. Germline CDR1 and CDR2: SGHTA and FQGNSA. The ends were cut back, 2 bases at V and 6 bases at J, with 12 bases in the middle. The sequencing input was naive CD4+ T cells from blood. The V and J genes are TRBV7-2 and TRBJ2-3, with D perhaps TRBD2 (5 bases). The TCR was taken from a young woman in good health. CDR3 loop: CASSLTRVTDTQYF. In DNA form, the CDR3 reads TGTGCCAGCAGCTTAACGCGGGTAACGGATACGCAGTATTTT.